This is a list of T cell receptor beta chains from one sample in a study of T cells after yellow fever vaccination. TCRdb used MiXCR to reprocess the 5' RACE reads, holding one entry per CDR3 protein. In the table there are tens of thousands of distinct CDR3 sequences, roughly 7.3% of which are singletons. The sample was CD8+ T cells sorted from PBMCs, taken less than 16 days after the first yellow fever vaccination. The source is a man between 18 and 35 years old who received the YFV17D yellow fever vaccine. The CDR3 runs from the conserved cysteine through the conserved F or W. Each record gives: CDR3 length, clone size, J gene, V gene, D gene, CDR3 DNA, CDR3 protein. D genes are given only for firm matches. The listing skips clone size in some rows; elsewhere it reads once, few, many or a size class.

length: 14
size: many
J: TRBJ1-5
V: TRBV4-1
D: NA
DNA: TGCGCCAGCAGCCAAGAGATGCTAGTCCAGCCCCAGCATTTT
CDR3: CASSQEMLVQPQHF

length: 17
size: many
J: TRBJ2-2
V: TRBV3-1
D: TRBD2
DNA: TGTGCCAGCAGCCCGCCGACTAGCGGGGTGAACACCGGGGAGCTGTTTTTT
CDR3: CASSPPTSGVNTGELFF

length: 14
size: many
J: TRBJ1-4
V: TRBV5-1
D: TRBD1
DNA: TGCGCCAGCAGACCGGGACAGTTAAATGAAAAACTGTTTTTT
CDR3: CASRPGQLNEKLFF

length: 14
size: many
J: TRBJ2-7
V: TRBV20-1
D: TRBD2
DNA: TGCAGTGCCAAGGCGGGACTAGGTTCCTACGAGCAGTACTTC
CDR3: CSAKAGLGSYEQYF

length: 13
size: many
J: TRBJ2-1
V: TRBV7-9
D: TRBD2
DNA: TGTGCCAGCAGCTTGGGAGGGGCGGGTGAGCAGTTCTTC
CDR3: CASSLGGAGEQFF

length: 16
size: NA
J: TRBJ2-3
V: TRBV19
D: TRBD2
DNA: TGTGCCAGTAGTCCGGGACTAGCGGGGACCACAGATACGCAGTATTTT
CDR3: CASSPGLAGTTDTQYF

length: 17
size: many
J: TRBJ2-1
V: TRBV7-2
D: TRBD2
DNA: TGTGCCAGCAGCTTAGTCGGGGGGAGAAGCTCCTACAATGAGCAGTTCTTC
CDR3: CASSLVGGRSSYNEQFF

length: 15
size: NA
J: TRBJ1-2
V: TRBV20-1
D: TRBD1
DNA: TGCAGTGCCGAAGCGGGACAGGGCCCCTCCTATGGCTACACCTTC
CDR3: CSAEAGQGPSYGYTF

length: 14
size: few
J: TRBJ2-5
V: TRBV7-6
D: TRBD1
DNA: TGTGCCAGCAGGCCCGGGACAGCCCCCCAGACCCAGTACTTC
CDR3: CASRPGTAPQTQYF

length: 16
size: many
J: TRBJ2-3
V: TRBV11-2
D: NA
DNA: TGTGCCAGCACCCTACTAGGGGCAGGGAGAGGAGATACGCAGTATTTT
CDR3: CASTLLGAGRGDTQYF

length: 15
size: many
J: TRBJ2-3
V: TRBV6-1
D: TRBD2
DNA: TGTGCCAGCAGTGTGGTAGCGGGGGAGGGAGATACGCAGTATTTT
CDR3: CASSVVAGEGDTQYF

length: 14
size: many
J: TRBJ2-3
V: TRBV5-1
D: NA
DNA: TGCGCCAGCAGGCCCCGGGACCCAACAGATACGCAGTATTTT
CDR3: CASRPRDPTDTQYF

length: 16
size: few
J: TRBJ2-4
V: TRBV20-1
D: TRBD2
DNA: TGCAGTGCTAGCCCATCTACTAGCGGGGGGTTAAGCATTCAGTACTTC
CDR3: CSASPSTSGGLSIQYF

length: 16
size: many
J: TRBJ1-2
V: TRBV6-5
D: NA
DNA: TGTGCCAGCAGTTACGAGGGAGGAGGGGTGGAGTATGGCTACACCTTC
CDR3: CASSYEGGGVEYGYTF

length: 13
size: NA
J: TRBJ2-1
V: TRBV14
D: NA
DNA: TGTGCCAGCAGCTCGGGCCCCTACAATGAGCAGTTCTTC
CDR3: CASSSGPYNEQFF

length: 15
size: many
J: TRBJ2-1
V: TRBV7-2
D: TRBD1
DNA: TGTGCCAGCAGTGGGACAGATAGCTCCTACAATGAGCAGTTCTTC
CDR3: CASSGTDSSYNEQFF

length: 13
size: few
J: TRBJ2-3
V: TRBV15
D: NA
DNA: TGTGCCACCAGCAGAGGAGGCGGGAACGCACAGTATTTT
CDR3: CATSRGGGNAQYF

length: 14
size: many
J: TRBJ2-3
V: TRBV12-3/TRBV12-4
D: NA
DNA: TGTGCCAGCAGTTTTCGGGGGGCCGACGATACGCAGTATTTT
CDR3: CASSFRGADDTQYF

length: 15
size: many
J: TRBJ1-5
V: TRBV4-1
D: NA
DNA: TGCGCCAGCAGCCAAGAATCGGGAAGCCATCAGCCCCAGCATTTT
CDR3: CASSQESGSHQPQHF

length: 16
size: few
J: TRBJ2-3
V: TRBV9
D: TRBD2
DNA: TGTGCCAGCAGCGAACTAGCGGGGCCGCGCCCAGATACGCAGTATTTT
CDR3: CASSELAGPRPDTQYF

length: 12
size: NA
J: TRBJ1-4
V: TRBV5-4
D: NA
DNA: TGTGCCAGCAGCTTGGGGAATGAAAAACTGTTTTTT
CDR3: CASSLGNEKLFF

length: 15
size: many
J: TRBJ1-2
V: TRBV5-4
D: TRBD1
DNA: TGTGCCAGCAGCGGGCGGGGACAGACCCTCTATGGCTACACCTTC
CDR3: CASSGRGQTLYGYTF

length: 12
size: NA
J: TRBJ1-2
V: TRBV5-4
D: NA
DNA: TGTGCCAGCAGCTGGGAGGCTTATGGCTACACCTTC
CDR3: CASSWEAYGYTF